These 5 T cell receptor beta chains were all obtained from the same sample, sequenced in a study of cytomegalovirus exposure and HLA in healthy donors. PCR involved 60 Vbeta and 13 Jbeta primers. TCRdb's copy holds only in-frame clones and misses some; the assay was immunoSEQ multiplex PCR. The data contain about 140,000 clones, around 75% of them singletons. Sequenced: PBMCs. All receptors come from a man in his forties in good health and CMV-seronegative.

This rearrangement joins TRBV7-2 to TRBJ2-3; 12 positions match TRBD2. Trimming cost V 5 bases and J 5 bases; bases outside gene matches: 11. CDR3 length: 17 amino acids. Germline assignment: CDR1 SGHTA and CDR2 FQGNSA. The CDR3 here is CASSLSPSGGAGDTQYF. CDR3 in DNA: TGTGCCAGCAGCCTATCTCCTAGCGGGGGGGCGGGAGATACGCAGTATTTT.

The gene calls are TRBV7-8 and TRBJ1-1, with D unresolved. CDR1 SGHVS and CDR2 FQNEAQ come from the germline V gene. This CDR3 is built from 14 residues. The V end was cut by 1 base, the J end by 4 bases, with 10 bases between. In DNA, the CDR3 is TGTGCCAGCAGCTTAGGGCCGAGGAGCACTGAAGCTTTCTTT. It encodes CASSLGPRSTEAFF.

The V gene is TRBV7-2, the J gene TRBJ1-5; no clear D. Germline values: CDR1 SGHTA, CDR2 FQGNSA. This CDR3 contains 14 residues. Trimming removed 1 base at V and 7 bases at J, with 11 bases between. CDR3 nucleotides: TGTGCCAGCAGCTTAGTACATCCAGAACAGCCCCAGCATTTT. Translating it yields CASSLVHPEQPQHF.

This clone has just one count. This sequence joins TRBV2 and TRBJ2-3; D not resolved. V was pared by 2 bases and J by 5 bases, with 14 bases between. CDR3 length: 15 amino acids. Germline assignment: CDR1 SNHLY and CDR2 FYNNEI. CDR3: CASSERPLRGDTQYF. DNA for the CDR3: TGTGCCAGCAGTGAAAGACCCCTAAGAGGAGATACGCAGTATTTT.

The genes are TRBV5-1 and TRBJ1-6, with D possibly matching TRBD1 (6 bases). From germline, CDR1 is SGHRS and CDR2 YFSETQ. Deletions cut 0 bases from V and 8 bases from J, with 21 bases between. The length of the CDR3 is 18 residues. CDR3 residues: CASSLVLPRGGEDSPLHF. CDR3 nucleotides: TGCGCCAGCAGCTTGGTACTTCCCAGGGGCGGAGAGGATTCACCCCTCCACTTT.